Below, 19 T cell receptor beta chains from the same sample are listed, as sequenced in a study of cytomegalovirus exposure and HLA in healthy donors. The primer mix had 60 Vbeta and 13 Jbeta primers. Assay: immunoSEQ multiplex PCR; the TCRdb copy retains only in-frame clones and omits some. The sample records 90,000 to 150,000 clones, roughly 60% being singletons. Sequencing was done on a sample of PBMCs. These receptors came from a man aged 40-50 years in good health and CMV-seropositive.

This clone occurred once. The chain recombines TRBV7-9 with TRBJ1-2; no reliable D call. Trimming removed 5 bases at V and 4 bases at J, with 17 bases between. The CDR3 is made up of 15 amino acids. Per germline, CDR1 SEHNR and CDR2 FQNEAQ (reference sequence). For the CDR3, the DNA is TGTGCCAGCAGCGAGGGAGGATCCTGGGCCTATGGCTACACCTTC. Translated, it gives CASSEGGSWAYGYTF.

This chain connects TRBV29-1 to TRBJ2-7; TRBD2 matches at 9 bases. This CDR3 has 12 amino acids. V lost 7 bases, J lost 3 bases, and 4 bases stayed unmatched. CDR1 SQVTM and CDR2 ANQGSEA come from the germline V gene. This chain's CDR3 is CSATSGIYEQYF. The DNA of the CDR3 is TGCAGCGCGACTAGCGGAATCTACGAGCAGTACTTC.

The chain couples TRBV5-1 to TRBJ2-1; TRBD2 aligns across 10 bases. V dropped 0 bases and J dropped 0; count of bases not matched to a gene: 0. Germline CDR1 reads SGHRS; CDR2 reads YFSETQ. The CDR3 extends over 16 amino acids. The chain's CDR3 is CASSLVAGGSYNEQFF. The CDR3 nucleotides are TGCGCCAGCAGCTTGGTAGCGGGGGGCTCCTACAATGAGCAGTTCTTC.

J is TRBJ2-1 and V is TRBV7-8; possible D gene TRBD1, 6 bases. The CDR3 runs 16 residues. Looked up from germline, CDR1 is SGHVS and CDR2 is FQNEAQ. The germline V and J ends were trimmed by 5 bases and 2 bases, with 16 bases remaining between them. CDR3 amino acids: CASSAPVRTAYNEQFF. The CDR3 nucleotides read TGTGCCAGCAGCGCACCAGTCAGGACAGCCTACAATGAGCAGTTCTTC.

This chain links TRBV28 with TRBJ1-2, with unresolved D. CDR3 length equals 12 residues. Deletions cut 4 bases from V and 3 bases from J, with 6 bases between. Germline loops: CDR1 MDHEN, CDR2 SYDVKM. The CDR3 nucleotides are TGTGCCAGCAGTTCCAGGTACTATGGCTACACCTTC. Protein: CASSSRYYGYTF.

V is TRBV28 and J is TRBJ2-7, with 10 bases lining up with TRBD2. Germline V gives CDR1 MDHEN, CDR2 SYDVKM. The V gene end was trimmed by 3 bases and the J gene end by 5 bases; junction bases not matched to a gene: 13. This CDR3 region has 17 residues. The CDR3 sequence: CASSLRNLAGAVHEQYF. DNA for the CDR3: TGTGCCAGCAGTTTGCGGAATCTAGCGGGAGCCGTCCACGAGCAGTACTTC.

This chain links TRBV29-1 with TRBJ1-2; 8 bases line up with TRBD1. Germline V gene data show CDR1 as SQVTM and CDR2 as ANQGSEA. This CDR3 spans 14 amino acids. The V gene end was trimmed by 5 bases and the J gene end by 2 bases; junction bases not matched to a gene: 7. The CDR3: CSVTRTGLNYGYTF. CDR3 bases: TGCAGCGTTACCAGGACAGGGCTGAACTATGGCTACACCTTC. The whole variable domain, remainder taken from reference TRBV29-1 and TRBJ1-2, is SAVISQKPSRDICQRGTSLTIQCQVDSQVTMMFWYRQQPGQSLTLIATANQGSEATYESGFVIDKFPISRPNLTFSTLTVSNMSPEDSSIYLCSVTRTGLNYGYTFGSGTRLTVV.

The chain uses TRBV19 and TRBJ2-2, with 7 bases matching TRBD1. The V segment lost 7 bases and the J segment 2 bases; nucleotides outside the gene matches: 16. The germline CDR1 and CDR2 sequences are LNHDA and SQIVND (reference sequence). The CDR3 is 18 residues long. Here the CDR3 DNA reads TGTGCCAGTACCCCCCTGCCAATAGACAGGGCAAACACCGGGGAGCTGTTTTTT. It encodes CASTPLPIDRANTGELFF.

This clone was observed a few times. The rearrangement uses TRBV5-4 and TRBJ2-3; 9 bases fit TRBD1. Germline assignment: CDR1 SGHNT and CDR2 YYREEE (reference sequence). There are 15 residues in the CDR3. Trimming removed 5 bases from V and 3 bases from J; junction bases left unmatched: 7. The CDR3 loop reads CASSPAGQGTDTQYF. Here the CDR3 DNA reads TGTGCCAGCAGTCCAGCGGGACAGGGAACAGATACGCAGTATTTT.

The J gene is TRBJ2-3, the V gene TRBV7-9, with 7 bases lining up with TRBD2. This CDR3 region has 13 residues. V trimming: 11 bases; J trimming: 4 bases; junction bases outside the gene matches: 9. Per germline, CDR1 SEHNR and CDR2 FQNEAQ (reference sequence). This CDR3 is CARASSGADTQYF. The CDR3, as DNA: TGTGCCCGCGCCAGCAGCGGGGCAGATACGCAGTATTTT.

The sample holds one count of this clone. This chain connects TRBV7-5 to TRBJ2-5; the D call of TRBD1 is as the table states it, not checked on the DNA. TRBV7-5 is marked as a pseudogene. The CDR3 consists of 16 residues. The chain's CDR3 is CARSYLAPDRGETQYF. The CDR3 DNA reads TGTGCCAGAAGCTACCTCGCTCCGGACAGGGGGGAGACCCAGTACTTC.

This clone was picked up a small number of times. This chain connects TRBV19 to TRBJ2-2; a possible D gene is TRBD1 (5 bases). CDR3 length: 14 amino acids. Germline V gene data show CDR1 as LNHDA and CDR2 as SQIVND (reference sequence). V was clipped by 2 bases and J by 7 bases, with 11 bases between them. The CDR3 here is CASSIQGFGGELFF. The CDR3 DNA is TGTGCCAGTAGTATACAGGGATTTGGCGGGGAGCTGTTTTTT.

The chain combines TRBV5-4 with TRBJ2-5; TRBD2 agrees at 8 bases. The CDR3 is made up of 16 amino acids. Losses at the gene ends were 3 bases for V and 4 bases for J; bases not matched to a gene: 11. Germline V gene sequence: CDR1 SGHNT, CDR2 YYREEE (reference sequence). CDR3 sequence reads: CASSSGGLHVGETQYF. The CDR3 coding sequence is TGTGCCAGCAGCTCGGGAGGGTTACATGTTGGAGAGACCCAGTACTTC. The complete variable domain, with remaining parts taken from reference TRBV5-4 and TRBJ2-5, reads ETGVTQSPTHLIKTRGQQVTLRCSSQSGHNTVSWYQQALGQGPQFIFQYYREEENGRGNFPPRFSGLQFPNYSSELNVNALELDDSALYLCASSSGGLHVGETQYFGPGTRLLVL.

This clone was picked up a small number of times. This chain joins TRBV5-6 and TRBJ2-7; D is undetermined. The length of the CDR3 is 13 residues. V shed 2 bases and J shed 3 bases, with 9 bases lying between them. CDR1 SGHDT and CDR2 YYEEEE come from the germline V gene. The CDR3 sequence is CASSFSIGYEQYF. The DNA of the CDR3 is TGTGCCAGCAGCTTCTCTATTGGCTACGAGCAGTACTTC.

In regard to this clone: One end of the junction is discordant with germline, which a read error may explain. V gene TRBV7-7 combines with J gene TRBJ2-5; 9 nucleotides align to TRBD1. Germline values: CDR1 SSHAT, CDR2 FNYEAQ (reference sequence). The CDR3 extends over 16 amino acids. CDR3 coding DNA: TGTGCTAGCAGCTCGGGGACAGGGCGTAGGGGAGAGACCCAGTACTTC. It translates to CASSSGTGRRGETQYF.

In this sample, this clone turned up a few times. The rearrangement uses TRBV6-4 and TRBJ2-2, with 11 bases aligning to TRBD2. This CDR3 is 16 amino acids long. Trimming took 7 bases from V and 4 from J; bases not matched to a gene: 8. CDR1 and CDR2 from the germline V gene are MRHNA and SNTAGT. The CDR3 DNA reads TGTGCCAGCACCGGGATAGCGGGAGGGGGCACCGGGGAGCTGTTTTTT. As protein: CASTGIAGGGTGELFF.

This chain connects TRBV29-1 to TRBJ2-7; TRBD1 agrees at 7 bases. This CDR3 spans 12 amino acids. Germline lookup yields CDR1 SQVTM and CDR2 ANQGSEA. Losses at the gene ends were 3 bases for V and 5 bases for J; bases not matched to a gene: 4. This chain's CDR3 is CSVDRQGHEQYF. CDR3 DNA sequence: TGCAGCGTTGATAGACAGGGCCACGAGCAGTACTTC.

J is TRBJ2-1 and V is TRBV15; no clear D. V shed 5 bases and J shed 0 bases, with 11 bases lying between them. Germline values: CDR1 LNHNV, CDR2 YYDKDF (reference sequence). The CDR3 is made up of 15 amino acids. Written as DNA, the CDR3 is TGTGCCACCAGCTGGTCTGACTCCTCCTACAATGAGCAGTTCTTC. It encodes CATSWSDSSYNEQFF.

In its sample, this clone is large. This rearrangement joins TRBV5-1 to TRBJ1-1, with a tentative D call TRBD1 (6 bases). The CDR3 contains 14 residues. V shed 2 bases and J shed 6 bases, with 14 bases lying between them. CDR1 and CDR2 (germline): SGHRS, YFSETQ. The CDR3 reads CASSFTGWGSEAFF. CDR3 sequence (DNA): TGCGCCAGCAGCTTTACAGGGTGGGGCTCTGAAGCTTTCTTT.